This T cell receptor (beta chain) was recovered during a study of CD8 T cells in Susac syndrome. Controls matched for age and sex were healthy donors. TEMRA cells were FACS-enriched, unlike CD8+ and CD4+ T cells, which were negatively isolated. The CDR3 extends over 14 amino acids. Trimming cost V 6 bases and J 2 bases, with 10 bases left between them. With random hexamers, about 0.5 to 1 ug RNA was reverse transcribed. Via MiXCR, TCRdb re-called the immunoSEQ multiplex PCR reads, giving one row per CDR3 protein. The table has roughly 180,000 distinct CDR3 sequences, about 95% seen once. The sequence came from a human donor in good health. Sample: CD4+ T cells from PBMCs. V usage is TRBV12-3 or TRBV12-4 and J usage is TRBJ2-2, with TRBD2 as a possible D gene (6 bases). The CDR3 region has the DNA TGTGCCAGCAGGCCGGGACTCAACACCGGGGAGCTGTTTTTT. This translates into CASRPGLNTGELFF.